Listed below are T cell receptor beta chains from one sample, sequenced in a study of human versus mouse CDR3 diversity and MHC coevolution. Sequencing used immunoSEQ multiplex PCR; TCRdb keeps in-frame clones, though not all of them. Here the sample spans just under 60,000 clones, approximately 94% being singletons. Sequencing used naive CD4+ T cells from blood. Receptor source: a person in their sixties or seventies in good health. Each CDR3 is given with its conserved first and last residue. The order of the fields is V gene, J gene, CDR3 length, clone size, D gene, CDR3 protein, CDR3 DNA. The D gene is left open where the match is weak. Size values are once, few and many counts, or a class for expanded clones, and some rows have none.

TRBV15,TRBJ2-7,17,once,-,CATSRDHTGYEFYEQYF,TGTGCCACCAGCAGAGATCATACGGGGTACGAGTTCTACGAGCAGTACTTC
TRBV10-3,TRBJ2-5,15,-,TRBD2,CAISESLAGAWAQYF,TGTGCCATCAGTGAGTCGTTGGCGGGAGCTTGGGCCCAGTACTTC
TRBV29-1,TRBJ2-3,15,once,TRBD2,CSVEVGLAGGDTQYF,TGCAGCGTTGAGGTGGGACTAGCGGGAGGAGATACGCAGTATTTT
TRBV5-1,TRBJ2-7,15,-,-,CASSLVGGTSYEQYF,TGCGCCAGCAGCTTGGTCGGGGGGACATCCTACGAGCAGTACTTC
TRBV2,TRBJ2-2,17,-,TRBD1,CASSHRDQGVDTGELFF,TGTGCCAGCAGTCACAGGGATCAGGGGGTCGACACCGGGGAGCTGTTTTTT
TRBV2,TRBJ2-7,15,-,-,CASRVQPRSNHEQYF,TGTGCCAGCCGCGTTCAACCACGCTCGAATCACGAGCAGTACTTC
TRBV25-1,TRBJ1-1,13,-,-,CASRQTGNTEAFF,TGTGCCAGCAGACAGACAGGGAACACTGAAGCTTTCTTT
TRBV10-1,TRBJ2-2,15,-,TRBD2,CASSSGSGRTGELFF,TGCGCCAGCAGTAGCGGGAGCGGTAGGACCGGGGAGCTGTTTTTT
TRBV10-1,TRBJ2-1,15,-,TRBD1,CASSESGQGDNEQFF,TGCGCCAGCAGTGAGTCCGGACAGGGGGACAATGAGCAGTTCTTC
TRBV5-1,TRBJ2-3,17,-,TRBD2,CASSLGLAGVGTDTQYF,TGCGCCAGCAGCTTGGGGCTAGCGGGAGTGGGCACAGATACGCAGTATTTT
TRBV7-9,TRBJ2-5,16,-,-,CASSLGSASDSETQYF,TGTGCCAGCAGCTTAGGGTCCGCTAGTGATTCAGAGACCCAGTACTTC
TRBV27,TRBJ2-3,19,-,TRBD2,CAGSFGMGGNGYSTDTQYF,TGTGCCGGCAGTTTTGGGATGGGGGGGAATGGGTATAGCACAGATACGCAGTATTTT
TRBV7-9,TRBJ2-6,15,-,TRBD1,CASSPGTGGANVLTF,TGTGCCAGCAGCCCCGGGACAGGGGGGGCCAACGTCCTGACTTTC
TRBV5-5,TRBJ2-5,16,-,TRBD1,CASSLVWDRGYETQYF,TGTGCCAGCAGCTTGGTTTGGGACAGGGGTTACGAGACCCAGTACTTC
TRBV19,TRBJ2-6,18,-,-,CASSIGRVGGSGANVLTF,TGTGCCAGTAGTATAGGGCGGGTCGGAGGCTCTGGGGCCAACGTCCTGACTTTC
TRBV9,TRBJ2-7,14,-,TRBD1,CASSLGQGRSEQYF,TGTGCCAGCAGCCTAGGACAGGGGAGGAGCGAGCAGTACTTC
TRBV29-1,TRBJ1-2,14,-,TRBD1,CSVGPAGGASGYTF,TGCAGCGTGGGCCCTGCAGGGGGCGCGTCTGGCTACACCTTC
TRBV30,TRBJ1-2,13,-,-,CAWSVTGSYGYTF,TGTGCCTGGAGTGTAACTGGGAGCTATGGCTACACCTTC
TRBV19,TRBJ2-3,15,-,TRBD2,CASSPTSGSTDTQYF,TGTGCCAGTAGTCCGACTAGCGGGAGTACAGATACGCAGTATTTT
TRBV21-1,TRBJ2-7,15,-,-,CASSKVDRGLYEQYF,TGTGCCAGCAGCAAAGTAGACAGGGGGTTGTACGAGCAGTACTTC
TRBV2,TRBJ2-7,12,once,-,CASSVITYEQYF,TGTGCCAGCAGCGTAATTACCTACGAGCAGTACTTC
TRBV7-3,TRBJ2-3,13,-,-,CASRISGADTQYF,TGTGCCAGCAGGATTTCGGGAGCAGATACGCAGTATTTT
TRBV9,TRBJ2-1,15,-,-,CASSVAGLDRDEQFF,TGTGCCAGCAGCGTAGCTGGCCTAGATCGCGATGAGCAGTTCTTC
TRBV5-6,TRBJ2-2,17,-,TRBD2,CASSGTSGRAGAGELFF,TGTGCCAGCAGTGGGACTAGCGGGAGGGCCGGAGCCGGGGAGCTGTTTTTT
TRBV9,TRBJ1-3,15,once,-,CASSVGPGEPQTIYF,TGTGCCAGCAGCGTAGGGCCCGGGGAGCCTCAGACCATATATTTT
TRBV5-4,TRBJ2-7,16,-,TRBD2,CASSFSGRPPPYEQYF,TGTGCCAGCAGCTTTAGCGGGAGGCCGCCCCCCTACGAGCAGTACTTC
TRBV5-1,TRBJ1-1,14,-,-,CASSPQGLDTEAFF,TGCGCCAGCAGCCCCCAGGGGCTGGACACTGAAGCTTTCTTT
TRBV5-1,TRBJ2-1,15,once,TRBD1,CASSSGQGAGGEQFF,TGCGCCAGCAGCTCCGGACAGGGGGCAGGGGGTGAGCAGTTCTTC
TRBV5-1,TRBJ1-2,14,-,-,CASSLTWGQEGYTF,TGCGCCAGCAGCCTAACATGGGGACAAGAGGGCTACACCTTC
TRBV9,TRBJ2-3,13,-,-,CASSVEERNTQYF,TGTGCCAGCAGCGTAGAGGAGCGGAATACGCAGTATTTT
TRBV7-9,TRBJ2-1,13,-,-,CASSWGVYNEQFF,TGTGCCAGCAGCTGGGGGGTTTACAATGAGCAGTTCTTC
TRBV7-9,TRBJ1-1,13,-,TRBD1,CASSGQGGTEAFF,TGTGCCAGCAGCGGACAGGGCGGCACTGAAGCTTTCTTT
TRBV11-2,TRBJ2-7,13,once,-,CASNFQGLDEQYF,TGTGCCAGCAACTTCCAGGGTCTCGACGAGCAGTACTTC
TRBV25-1,TRBJ2-3,15,-,TRBD2,CASSVPLAGEDTQYF,TGTGCCAGCAGTGTCCCACTAGCGGGAGAAGATACGCAGTATTTT
TRBV6-1,TRBJ2-1,15,-,-,CASSGGQLGANEQFF,TGTGCCAGCAGTGGCGGACAGTTGGGGGCCAATGAGCAGTTCTTC
TRBV11-1,TRBJ2-2,16,-,TRBD1,CASSLGDRDSTGELFF,TGTGCCAGCAGCTTAGGGGACAGGGACAGCACCGGGGAGCTGTTTTTT
TRBV2,TRBJ1-2,12,once,-,CASSENRGGYTF,TGTGCCAGCAGTGAAAACCGGGGTGGCTACACCTTC
TRBV30,TRBJ2-5,13,-,-,CAWSVNRDAFQYF,TGTGCCTGGAGTGTAAACAGGGACGCCTTTCAGTACTTC
TRBV5-1,TRBJ2-1,17,once,TRBD1,CASSATIDRDLYNEQFF,TGCGCCAGCAGCGCTACTATAGACAGGGACCTCTACAATGAGCAGTTCTTC
TRBV2,TRBJ2-7,15,-,TRBD1,CASSSAARGLQMEYF,TGTGCCAGCAGCTCGGCGGCCAGGGGGCTTCAAATGGAGTACTTC
TRBV12-5,TRBJ1-2,14,-,-,CASGLVREGGGYTF,TGTGCTAGTGGTTTGGTACGGGAGGGAGGGGGCTACACCTTC
TRBV5-1,TRBJ2-1,15,-,TRBD2,CASSLVGLEGNEQFF,TGCGCCAGCAGCTTGGTGGGACTAGAGGGCAATGAGCAGTTCTTC
TRBV6-5,TRBJ2-3,15,-,-,CASSYSGGSADTQYF,TGTGCCAGCAGTTACTCCGGCGGCTCGGCAGATACGCAGTATTTT